This is a list of T cell receptor beta chains from one sample in a study of shared clonotypes between healthy human individuals. The protocol was immunoSEQ multiplex PCR, while the TCRdb copy is restricted to in-frame clones and leaves out a portion. The sample consists of more than 1,200,000 clones, about 98.5% of them appearing once. Material: naive CD4+ T cells sorted from blood. These receptors originate from a man aged 25-45 years in good health. Both conserved end residues are part of each CDR3. The order of the fields is V gene, D gene, J gene, clone size, CDR3 DNA, CDR3 protein. A D gene is named only where the DNA matches it firmly. Clone size is shown for a subset of rows, as once, few, many or a class of expanded clone.

v_call: TRBV7-9
d_call: .
j_call: TRBJ1-1
clone_size: once
cdr3_nt: TGTGCCAGCAGCCCATCTCGTACGGGGCTGGAAGCTTTCTTT
cdr3_aa: CASSPSRTGLEAFF

v_call: TRBV4-3
d_call: TRBD2
j_call: TRBJ2-1
clone_size: .
cdr3_nt: TGCGCCAGCAGCCAAGATCTATGGACTAGATTCAATGAGCAGTTCTTC
cdr3_aa: CASSQDLWTRFNEQFF

v_call: TRBV25-1
d_call: .
j_call: TRBJ2-3
clone_size: once
cdr3_nt: TGTGCCAGCAGTGCCTTTAGCGGCTTTGGTACAGATACGCAGTATTTT
cdr3_aa: CASSAFSGFGTDTQYF

v_call: TRBV2
d_call: .
j_call: TRBJ2-7
clone_size: once
cdr3_nt: TGTGCCAGCACCGAGACCGGATACGAGCAGTACTTC
cdr3_aa: CASTETGYEQYF

v_call: TRBV5-4
d_call: .
j_call: TRBJ2-7
clone_size: .
cdr3_nt: TGTGCCAGCAGCCGTGAGACCAGCTCCTACGAGCAGTACTTC
cdr3_aa: CASSRETSSYEQYF

v_call: TRBV5-1
d_call: .
j_call: TRBJ2-1
clone_size: .
cdr3_nt: TGCGCCAGCAGCTTGGGGACCATTCCCTCCTACAATGAGCAGTTCTTC
cdr3_aa: CASSLGTIPSYNEQFF

v_call: TRBV5-1
d_call: .
j_call: TRBJ1-1
clone_size: .
cdr3_nt: TGCGCCAGCAGCTTGGGGAGTTGGAACACTGAAGCTTTCTTT
cdr3_aa: CASSLGSWNTEAFF

v_call: TRBV11-2
d_call: TRBD1
j_call: TRBJ2-7
clone_size: .
cdr3_nt: TGTGCCAGCAGCCCAGGGACAGGCGCCTACGAGCAGTACTTC
cdr3_aa: CASSPGTGAYEQYF

v_call: TRBV19
d_call: .
j_call: TRBJ2-7
clone_size: .
cdr3_nt: TGTGCCAGTAGTATGGGGAGAAGGCTCGAGGACGAGCAGTACTTC
cdr3_aa: CASSMGRRLEDEQYF

v_call: TRBV4-3
d_call: .
j_call: TRBJ1-4
clone_size: .
cdr3_nt: TGCGCCAGCAGCCAAGCCGGGACATGGAATGAAAAACTGTTTTTT
cdr3_aa: CASSQAGTWNEKLFF

v_call: TRBV10-3
d_call: .
j_call: TRBJ2-5
clone_size: .
cdr3_nt: TGTGCCATCAGTGAGACGGGGGGCTCTCAAGAGACCCAGTACTTC
cdr3_aa: CAISETGGSQETQYF

v_call: TRBV9
d_call: TRBD1
j_call: TRBJ1-1
clone_size: .
cdr3_nt: TGTGCCAGCAGCGCCAATCCTGGACAGGGGGCGATGAACACTGAAGCTTTCTTT
cdr3_aa: CASSANPGQGAMNTEAFF

v_call: TRBV19
d_call: TRBD2
j_call: TRBJ2-5
clone_size: .
cdr3_nt: TGTGCCAGTGGGGGGGTAACCCAGTACTTC
cdr3_aa: CASGGVTQYF

v_call: TRBV7-6
d_call: .
j_call: TRBJ1-4
clone_size: once
cdr3_nt: TGTGCCAGCAGCTTAGGGGGCGGGGCATCTAATGAAAAACTGTTTTTT
cdr3_aa: CASSLGGGASNEKLFF

v_call: TRBV14
d_call: .
j_call: TRBJ2-3
clone_size: .
cdr3_nt: TGTGCCAGCAGCCAATGGGGGGCGATGGATACGCAGTATTTT
cdr3_aa: CASSQWGAMDTQYF

v_call: TRBV2
d_call: TRBD1
j_call: TRBJ1-2
clone_size: .
cdr3_nt: TGTGCCAGCACGGACAGGGTCCCACCTCGGCTTAACTATGGCTACACCTTC
cdr3_aa: CASTDRVPPRLNYGYTF

v_call: TRBV7-3
d_call: TRBD2
j_call: TRBJ2-1
clone_size: .
cdr3_nt: TGTGCCAGCAGCGCATCGGGACTATTCTACAATGAGCAGTTCTTC
cdr3_aa: CASSASGLFYNEQFF

v_call: TRBV6-1
d_call: .
j_call: TRBJ2-3
clone_size: once
cdr3_nt: TGTGCCAGCAGTCCCTCGGAGGTTGAAGATACGCAGTATTTT
cdr3_aa: CASSPSEVEDTQYF

v_call: TRBV11-2
d_call: TRBD2
j_call: TRBJ2-7
clone_size: .
cdr3_nt: TGTGCCAGCAGCTTAGAGGCCGCTCTAGCGGGACGCGAGCAGTACTTC
cdr3_aa: CASSLEAALAGREQYF